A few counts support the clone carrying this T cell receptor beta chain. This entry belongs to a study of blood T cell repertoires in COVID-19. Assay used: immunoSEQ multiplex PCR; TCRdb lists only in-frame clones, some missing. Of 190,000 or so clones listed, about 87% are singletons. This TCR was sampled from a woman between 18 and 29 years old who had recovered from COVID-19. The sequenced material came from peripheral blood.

CDR3 amino acids: CASSYSGTSVTDTQYF. Here the CDR3 DNA reads TGTGCCAGCAGTTACTCAGGGACTAGCGTCACAGATACGCAGTATTTT. The rearrangement links TRBV6-2 or TRBV6-3 to TRBJ2-3; 10 bases agree with TRBD2. Trimming took 0 bases from V and 2 from J; bases not matched to a gene: 2. The CDR3 has 16 residues. Germline CDR1 reads MNHEY; CDR2 reads SVGEGT.